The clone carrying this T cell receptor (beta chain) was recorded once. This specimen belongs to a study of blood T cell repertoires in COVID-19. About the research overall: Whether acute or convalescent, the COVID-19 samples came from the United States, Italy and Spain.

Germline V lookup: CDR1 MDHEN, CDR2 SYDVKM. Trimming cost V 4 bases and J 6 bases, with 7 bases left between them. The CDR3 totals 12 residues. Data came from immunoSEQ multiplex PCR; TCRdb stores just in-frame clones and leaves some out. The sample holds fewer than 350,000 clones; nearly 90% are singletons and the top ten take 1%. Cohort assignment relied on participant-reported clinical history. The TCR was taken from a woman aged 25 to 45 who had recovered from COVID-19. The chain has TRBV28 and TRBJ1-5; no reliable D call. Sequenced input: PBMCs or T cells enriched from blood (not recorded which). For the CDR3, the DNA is TGTGCCAGCAGTTATGTCGGTCAGCCCCAGCATTTT. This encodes CASSYVGQPQHF.